The following is a T cell receptor beta chain sequence with its context. Its cognate antigen has yet to be identified. It has no much larger one-base neighbor in the sample; base qualities were not kept. The immunoSEQ Assay, a bias-controlled multiplex PCR, was used to amplify TCRbeta CDR3 regions from genomic DNA. The study's own analysis went as follows. The number of nucleated cells in each sample was estimated by amplification of reference gene primers within the assay. To quantify the absolute abundance of each unique TCRbeta CDR3 rearrangement, sequence reads were collapsed and filtered. Productive Simpson clonality was computed per sample as the square root of Simpson's diversity index over productive rearrangements. Sourced from immuneACCESS, this table was stored by TCRdb with only in-frame sequences that have V and J called. A share of the clones is absent; for the studies checked, an unresolved V gene accounts for under half, and the remainder has no known explanation. V and J calls and clone size follow that table, whereas D and trimming were derived from the DNA. For this sample there are over 200,000 clones; 70% to 90% appear just once. The top ten constitute 3% to 3.5% of the sample.

The data belong to a study of blood T cell repertoires in COVID-19 (dated by TCRdb to 2018 to 2020). General notes on the study: For ImmuneRACE Cohort 3, a participant was defined as recovered based on two consecutive negative NP/OP PCR tests, clearance by a healthcare professional, or resolution of symptoms. Where HLA class I and class II types were available, the types were taken from metadata supplied by the sample provider, not from assay-based typing. The samples were drawn from two sources: the first 160 participants of the ongoing ImmuneRACE study, and some 1,300 subjects contributed by 6 global collaborators. The prospective study material was composed of cDNA or gDNA derived from T cells, B-cell-depleted T cells, or PBMCs. Samples covering the acute and convalescent phases of COVID-19 were provided by collaborators in the United States, Italy and Spain. The dataset comprised deeply sampled blood TCRbeta repertoires from subjects exposed to, actively infected with, or recovered from COVID-19. The repertoires were made available in a free public database intended to serve as a resource for research on the immune response to SARS-CoV-2. The sample metadata nearly always contained a de-identified subject ID, COVID-19 status, age in years and sex. What the authors observed across the whole study: How much clinical and demographic metadata was included differed by source and by participant, and the metadata was provided uncurated.

In the prospective study, participants were about 18 to 89 years old, resided in fewer than 25 geographic areas of the United States, and were enrolled through a virtual design. In the prospective study, participants were assigned to cohorts based on the clinical history participants reported in a screening survey and a study questionnaire. Mobile phlebotomists in the prospective study collected whole blood, serum and a nasopharyngeal or oropharyngeal swab from every participant. Prospective study participants could optionally give additional blood draws and questionnaires over a roughly two-month period. Before DNA extraction, prospective study blood samples were shipped either frozen or at room temperature. For this chain, trimming is 1 base at the V end and 2 bases at the J end, and the number of junction bases without a gene match is 10. Counted from cysteine to phenylalanine, this CDR3 has 17 amino acids. The only DNA kept is the CDR3, 51 bases in frame from the first base. In the germline V gene, CDR1 corresponds to SGHTS and CDR2 to YDEGEE.

Recombination joined TRBV5-8 with TRBJ2-7, and 9 junctional nucleotides match TRBD2. Input material: PBMCs or T cells enriched from blood (not recorded which). The sequence was obtained from a woman aged 50 to 60 in a cohort exposed to, infected with or recovered from COVID-19 (not recorded which). Here the CDR3 is given as CASSLLLSSGGPYEQYF. The nucleotide sequence reads as follows: TGTGCCAGCAGCTTGTTACTAAGTAGCGGGGGCCCCTACGAGCAGTACTTC.